The 12 T cell receptor beta chains given below trace back to one sample, sequenced in a study of blood T cell repertoires in COVID-19. TCRdb's copy holds only in-frame clones and misses some; the assay was immunoSEQ multiplex PCR. Counted here are 300,000 to 450,000 clones, more than 75% occurring once; the ten biggest clones make up roughly 1.2%. Material: PBMCs or T cells enriched from blood (not recorded which). These receptors were collected from a woman between 18 and 29 years old who had recovered from COVID-19.

This rearrangement joins TRBV30 to TRBJ1-1; tentatively, D is TRBD1 (5 bases). Germline CDR1 reads GTSNPN; CDR2 reads SVGIG (reference sequence). The CDR3 is made up of 12 amino acids. Trimming cost V 3 bases and J 4 bases, with 9 bases left between them. The CDR3 here is CAWRDKGTEAFF. DNA of the CDR3: TGTGCCTGGAGGGACAAGGGCACTGAAGCTTTCTTT.

This clone was detected once. The chain joins TRBV4-1 to TRBJ1-4; tentatively, D is TRBD1 (5 bases). CDR1 is MGHRA, CDR2 YSYEKL, per germline. The V and J ends lost 6 bases and 8 bases respectively, with 28 bases between them. The CDR3 totals 18 residues. The CDR3 DNA follows: TGCGCCAGCAGTCCAGCGGGGGGGTCCATATTTATTAACGAAAAACTGTTTTTT. This gives the protein CASSPAGGSIFINEKLFF.

The chain has TRBV18 and TRBJ1-1; the D gene is possibly TRBD1 (5 bases). V shed 4 bases and J shed 4 bases, with 10 bases lying between them. In germline, CDR1 is KGHSH, CDR2 LQKENI. This CDR3 contains 13 residues. CDR3 in amino acids: CASSRQGTTEAFF. The DNA of the CDR3 is TGTGCCAGCTCACGGCAGGGAACCACTGAAGCTTTCTTT.

This chain uses TRBV5-1 with TRBJ2-5, with no clear D. Germline values: CDR1 SGHRS, CDR2 YFSETQ. There are 11 residues in the CDR3. Trimming took off 1 base at V and 5 bases at J, with 3 bases between the two ends. The CDR3 spells CASSLSETQYF. The DNA of the CDR3 is TGCGCCAGCAGCTTGTCTGAGACCCAGTACTTC.

This chain connects TRBV9 to TRBJ2-3; tentatively, D is TRBD2 (5 bases). CDR1 and CDR2 (germline): SGDLS, YYNGEE. The CDR3 spans 14 residues. V was pared by 2 bases and J by 0 bases, with 7 bases between. The CDR3: CASSVDSSTDTQYF. CDR3 sequence (DNA): TGTGCCAGCAGCGTGGACTCTAGCACAGATACGCAGTATTTT. The full variable domain, in which reference TRBV9 and TRBJ2-3 provide the parts outside the CDR3, is DSGVTQTPKHLITATGQRVTLRCSPRSGDLSVYWYQQSLDQGLQFLIQYYNGEERAKGNILERFSAQQFPDLHSELNLSSLELGDSALYFCASSVDSSTDTQYFGPGTRLTVL.

The V and J genes are TRBV20-1 and TRBJ2-7; D gene ambiguous. Looked up from germline, CDR1 is DFQATT and CDR2 is SNEGSKA (reference sequence). There are 14 residues in the CDR3. V lost 3 bases, J lost 2 bases, and 14 bases lay in between. The CDR3: CSASPRQIPYEQYF. For the CDR3, the DNA is TGCAGTGCTAGTCCCCGACAAATCCCCTACGAGCAGTACTTC.

The J gene is TRBJ1-2, the V gene TRBV19; 9 nucleotides line up with TRBD1. With V trimmed by 8 bases and J by 8 bases, 9 bases remained unmatched. From germline, CDR1 is LNHDA and CDR2 SQIVND (reference sequence). This CDR3 region has 13 residues. The CDR3 nucleotides are TGTGCCAGTCGGGGACAGGGAAGTCGCGGCTACACCTTC. Protein sequence: CASRGQGSRGYTF. Combining the CDR3 with reference TRBV19 and TRBJ1-2 gives the whole variable domain DGGITQSPKYLFRKEGQNVTLSCEQNLNHDAMYWYRQDPGQGLRLIYYSQIVNDFQKGDIAEGYSVSREKKESFPLTVTSAQKNPTAFYLCASRGQGSRGYTFGSGTRLTVV.

This chain connects TRBV5-1 to TRBJ2-5, with D tentatively TRBD2 (5 bases). The CDR3 sequence is 15 residues long. CDR1 and CDR2 (germline): SGHRS, YFSETQ. The V end was cut by 0 bases, the J end by 0 bases, with 9 bases between. CDR3 DNA sequence: TGCGCCAGCAGCTTGGTGGGCGGGTACCAAGAGACCCAGTACTTC. Protein: CASSLVGGYQETQYF.

The chain couples TRBV14 to TRBJ2-3; D unclear. The CDR3 length is 12 residues. V lost 4 bases and J 5 bases, leaving 7 bases between the germline ends. Germline CDR1 and CDR2: SGHDN and FVKESK. CDR3 amino acids: CASSLTRDTQYF. CDR3 DNA: TGTGCCAGCAGCCTGACTCGAGATACGCAGTATTTT.

The gene calls are TRBV28 and TRBJ1-5; D is perhaps TRBD1 (6 bases). Trimming left V 5 bases short and J 2 bases short, with 13 bases between. The CDR3 is 15 amino acids. From germline, CDR1 is MDHEN and CDR2 SYDVKM. Written as DNA, the CDR3 is TGTGCCAGCAGTCCCGTGCGGACAGGCAATCAGCCCCAGCATTTT. Translating gives CASSPVRTGNQPQHF.

Concerning this clone: Distinct nucleotide sequences in the sample also encode this CDR3. The rearrangement uses TRBV7-2 and TRBJ1-5; 8 nucleotides line up with TRBD1. The CDR3 has 14 amino acids. Trimming took 5 bases from V and 4 from J; bases not matched to a gene: 4. CDR1 and CDR2 from the germline V gene are SGHTA and FQGNSA. DNA of the CDR3: TGTGCCAGCAGCCTCCGACAGGGGAATCAGCCCCAGCATTTT. Its translation is CASSLRQGNQPQHF.

J is TRBJ1-1 and V is TRBV7-9, with D maybe TRBD1 (5 bases). Looked up from germline, CDR1 is SEHNR and CDR2 is FQNEAQ (reference sequence). CDR3 length: 17 amino acids. The V end lost 4 bases, the J end lost 1 base, and 19 bases lay between the germline ends. The CDR3 coding sequence is TGTGCCAGCAGCTCAGCAGGTAGGAGACAGCCGAACACTGAAGCTTTCTTT. Its protein is CASSSAGRRQPNTEAFF.